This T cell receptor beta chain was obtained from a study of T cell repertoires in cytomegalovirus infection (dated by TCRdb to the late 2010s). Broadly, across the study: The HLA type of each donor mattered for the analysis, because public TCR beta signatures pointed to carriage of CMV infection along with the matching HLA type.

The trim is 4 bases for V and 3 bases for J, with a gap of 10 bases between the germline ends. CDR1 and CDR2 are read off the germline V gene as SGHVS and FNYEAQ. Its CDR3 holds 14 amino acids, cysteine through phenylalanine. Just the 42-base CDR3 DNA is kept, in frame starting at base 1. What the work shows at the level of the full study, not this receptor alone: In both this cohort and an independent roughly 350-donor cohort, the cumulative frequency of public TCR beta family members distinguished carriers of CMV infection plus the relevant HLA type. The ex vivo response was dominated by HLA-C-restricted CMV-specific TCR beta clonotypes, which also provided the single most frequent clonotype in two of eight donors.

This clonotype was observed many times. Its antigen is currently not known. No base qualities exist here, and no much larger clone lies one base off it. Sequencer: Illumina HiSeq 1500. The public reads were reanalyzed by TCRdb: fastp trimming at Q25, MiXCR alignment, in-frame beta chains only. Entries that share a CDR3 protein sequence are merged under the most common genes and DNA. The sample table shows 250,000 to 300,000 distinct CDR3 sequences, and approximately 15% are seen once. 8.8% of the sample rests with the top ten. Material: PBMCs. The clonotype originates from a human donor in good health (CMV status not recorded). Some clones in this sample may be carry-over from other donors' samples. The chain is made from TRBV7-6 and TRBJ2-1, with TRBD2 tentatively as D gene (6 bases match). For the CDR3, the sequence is CASSSLAYYNEQFF. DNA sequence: TGTGCCAGCAGCTCACTAGCATACTACAATGAGCAGTTCTTC.